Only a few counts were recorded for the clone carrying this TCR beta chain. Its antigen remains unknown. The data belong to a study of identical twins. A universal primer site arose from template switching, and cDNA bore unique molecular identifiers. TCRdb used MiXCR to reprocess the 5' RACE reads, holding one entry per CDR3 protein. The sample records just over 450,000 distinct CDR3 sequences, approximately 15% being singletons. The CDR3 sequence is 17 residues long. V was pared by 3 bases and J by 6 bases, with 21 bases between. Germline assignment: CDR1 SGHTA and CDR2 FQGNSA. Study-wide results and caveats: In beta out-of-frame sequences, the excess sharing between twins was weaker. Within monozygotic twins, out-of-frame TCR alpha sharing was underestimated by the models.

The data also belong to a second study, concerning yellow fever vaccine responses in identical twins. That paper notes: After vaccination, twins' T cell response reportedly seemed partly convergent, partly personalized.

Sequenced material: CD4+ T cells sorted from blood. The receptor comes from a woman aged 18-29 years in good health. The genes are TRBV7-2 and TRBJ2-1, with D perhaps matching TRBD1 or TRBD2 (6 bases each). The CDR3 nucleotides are TGTGCCAGCAGCTTTCTGGGCCCGGGGGCCGGTGTCAATGAGCAGTTCTTC. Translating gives CASSFLGPGAGVNEQFF.